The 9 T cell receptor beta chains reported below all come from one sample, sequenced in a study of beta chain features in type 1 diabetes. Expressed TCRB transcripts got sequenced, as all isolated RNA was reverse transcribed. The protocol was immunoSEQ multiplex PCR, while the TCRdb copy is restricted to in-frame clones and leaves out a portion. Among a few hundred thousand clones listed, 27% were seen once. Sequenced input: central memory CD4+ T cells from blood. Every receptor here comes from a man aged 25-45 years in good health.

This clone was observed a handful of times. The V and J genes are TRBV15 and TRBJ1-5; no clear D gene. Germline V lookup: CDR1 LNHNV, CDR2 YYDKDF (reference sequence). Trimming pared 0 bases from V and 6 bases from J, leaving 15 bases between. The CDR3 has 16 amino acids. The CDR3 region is CATSRDRRTDGQPQHF. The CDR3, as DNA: TGTGCCACCAGCAGAGATAGGCGGACGGACGGTCAGCCCCAGCATTTT.

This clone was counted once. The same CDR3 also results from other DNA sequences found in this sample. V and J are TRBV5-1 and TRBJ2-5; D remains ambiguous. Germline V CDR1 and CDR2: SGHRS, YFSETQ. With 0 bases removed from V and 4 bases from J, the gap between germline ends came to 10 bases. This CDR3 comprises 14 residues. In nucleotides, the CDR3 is TGCGCCAGCAGCTTGGCCGCCGTGGGAGAGACCCAGTACTTC. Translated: CASSLAAVGETQYF.

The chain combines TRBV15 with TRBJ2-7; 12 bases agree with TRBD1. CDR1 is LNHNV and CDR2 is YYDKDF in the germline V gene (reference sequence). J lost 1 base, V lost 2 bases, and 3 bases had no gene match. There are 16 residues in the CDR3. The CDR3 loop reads CATSRPGQGASYEQYF. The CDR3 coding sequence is TGTGCCACCAGCAGACCGGGACAGGGGGCGTCCTACGAGCAGTACTTC. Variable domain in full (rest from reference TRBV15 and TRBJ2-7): DAMVIQNPRYQVTQFGKPVTLSCSQTLNHNVMYWYQQKSSQAPKLLFHYYDKDFNNEADTPDNFQSRRPNTSFCFLDIRSPGLGDTAMYLCATSRPGQGASYEQYFGPGTRLTVT.

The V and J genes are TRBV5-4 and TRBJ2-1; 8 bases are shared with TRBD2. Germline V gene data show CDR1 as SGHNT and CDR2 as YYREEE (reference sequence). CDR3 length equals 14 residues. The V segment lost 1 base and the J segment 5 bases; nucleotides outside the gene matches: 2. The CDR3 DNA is TGTGCCAGCAGCTTGCGACTAGCGAACAATGAGCAGTTCTTC. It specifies CASSLRLANNEQFF.

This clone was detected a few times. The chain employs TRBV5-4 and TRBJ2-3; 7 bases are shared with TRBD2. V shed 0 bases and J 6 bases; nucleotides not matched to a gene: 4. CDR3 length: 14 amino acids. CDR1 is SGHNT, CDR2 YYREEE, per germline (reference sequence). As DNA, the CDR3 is TGTGCCAGCAGCTTGGATCTAGCGGCTGATACGCAGTATTTT. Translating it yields CASSLDLAADTQYF.

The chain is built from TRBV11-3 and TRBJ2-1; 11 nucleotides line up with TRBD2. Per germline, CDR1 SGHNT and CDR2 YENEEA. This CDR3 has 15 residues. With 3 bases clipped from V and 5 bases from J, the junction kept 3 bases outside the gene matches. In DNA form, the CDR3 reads TGTGCCAGCAGCTTGACTAGCGGGAACAACAATGAGCAGTTCTTC. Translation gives CASSLTSGNNNEQFF.

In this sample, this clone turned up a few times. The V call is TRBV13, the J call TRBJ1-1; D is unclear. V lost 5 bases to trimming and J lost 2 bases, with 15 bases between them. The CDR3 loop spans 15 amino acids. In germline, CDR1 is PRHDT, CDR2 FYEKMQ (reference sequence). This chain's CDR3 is CASSLRMDGNTEAFF. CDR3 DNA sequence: TGTGCCAGCAGCCTCCGCATGGACGGTAACACTGAAGCTTTCTTT.

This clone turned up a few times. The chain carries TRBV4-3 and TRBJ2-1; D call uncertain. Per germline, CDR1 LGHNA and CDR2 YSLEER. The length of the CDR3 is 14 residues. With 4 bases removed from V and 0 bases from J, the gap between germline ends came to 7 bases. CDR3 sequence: CASSRTRSYNEQFF. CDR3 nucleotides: TGCGCCAGCAGCCGAACTCGCTCCTACAATGAGCAGTTCTTC.

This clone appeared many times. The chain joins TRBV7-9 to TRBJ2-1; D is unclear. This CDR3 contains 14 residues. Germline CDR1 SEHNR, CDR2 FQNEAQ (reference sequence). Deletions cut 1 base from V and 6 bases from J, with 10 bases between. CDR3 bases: TGTGCCAGCAGCTTAGGGGCAAGCTCCAATGAGCAGTTCTTC. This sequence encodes CASSLGASSNEQFF.